Given below is one T cell receptor beta chain in context. Its target is not known. The authors incorporated unique molecular identifiers into the TCR beta cDNA libraries. TCRdb reprocessed the PCR reads with MiXCR, giving one entry per CDR3 protein. The table lists hundreds of thousands of distinct CDR3 sequences, 30% of them singletons. This specimen belongs to a study of post-analysis software for immune sequencing data. The overall study: The patients showed relapsing-remitting, secondary progressive and progressive-relapsing multiple sclerosis courses.

Study outcomes and limitations: F measure grouped same-batch samples tightly together. Among multiple sclerosis patients, normalized Chao1 diversity was significantly below that of controls.

The sequencing input was blood. This TCR was sampled from a girl between 5 and 17 years old with multiple sclerosis.

CDR3 bases: TGCGCCAGCAGCCTGACAGGGACAGCCGCTAACTATGGCTACACCTTC. Its protein product is CASSLTGTAANYGYTF. The V call is TRBV4-1, the J call TRBJ1-2; 7 positions match TRBD1. The junction had 8 bases not matched to a gene; V was cut back by 4 bases and J by 0 bases. CDR3 length: 16 amino acids. CDR1 and CDR2 from the germline V gene are MGHRA and YSYEKL.